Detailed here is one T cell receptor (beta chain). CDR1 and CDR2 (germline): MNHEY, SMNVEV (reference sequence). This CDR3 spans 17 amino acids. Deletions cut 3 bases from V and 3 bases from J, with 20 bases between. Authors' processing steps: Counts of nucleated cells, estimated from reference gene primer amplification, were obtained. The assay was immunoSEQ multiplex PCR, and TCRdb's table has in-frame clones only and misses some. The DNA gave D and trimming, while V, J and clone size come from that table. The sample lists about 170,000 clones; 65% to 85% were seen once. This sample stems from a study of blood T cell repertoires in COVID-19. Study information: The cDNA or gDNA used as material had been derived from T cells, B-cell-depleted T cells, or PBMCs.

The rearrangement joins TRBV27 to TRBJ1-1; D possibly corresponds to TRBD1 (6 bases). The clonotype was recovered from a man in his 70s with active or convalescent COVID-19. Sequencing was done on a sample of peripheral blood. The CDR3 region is CASSFVGALGLDTEAFF. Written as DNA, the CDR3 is TGTGCCAGCAGTTTCGTGGGGGCCCTGGGGTTGGACACTGAAGCTTTCTTT.